The clone carrying this TCR beta chain was picked up a small number of times. The data are from a study of T-cell reconstitution after alpha-beta-depleted transplantation in children. The CDR3 consists of 16 residues. In germline, CDR1 is LNHNV, CDR2 YYDKDF (reference sequence). The ends were cut back, 0 bases at V and 6 bases at J, with 17 bases in the middle. Unique molecular identifiers were incorporated into the prepared TCRbeta library. TCRdb processed the PCR reads anew with MiXCR; each CDR3 protein has one entry. The sample lists about 600,000 distinct CDR3 sequences; roughly a tenth were seen once.

The V call is TRBV15, the J call TRBJ2-5; the D gene is possibly TRBD1 (7 bases). Here the sequenced sample was PBMCs from the stem cell graft donor, taken from the stem cell graft. The TCR comes from a human donor who donated a stem cell graft to a child with acute myeloid leukemia. CDR3 region: CATSRDRQGGIKTQYF. The CDR3 coding sequence is TGTGCCACCAGCAGAGATAGGCAGGGGGGAATAAAGACCCAGTACTTC.